Following are 30 T cell receptor beta chains from one sample sequenced in a study of control samples from healthy donors and cancer patients. Sequencing used immunoSEQ multiplex PCR; TCRdb keeps in-frame clones, though not all of them. The sample shows roughly 170,000 clones, around 90% of them seen only once. Sequencing was performed on blood. The receptors were gathered from a woman in her forties in good health.

The rearrangement uses TRBV5-1 and TRBJ1-4; no clear D gene. The length of the CDR3 is 16 residues. Germline V gives CDR1 SGHRS, CDR2 YFSETQ. The V and J ends lost 4 bases and 3 bases respectively, with 16 bases between them. The CDR3 region has the DNA TGCGCCAGCAGCCCAGGTACGGGTGTGCCTAATGAAAAACTGTTTTTT. Protein product: CASSPGTGVPNEKLFF. Full variable domain (remainder filled in from reference TRBV5-1 and TRBJ1-4): KAGVTQTPRYLIKTRGQQVTLSCSPISGHRSVSWYQQTPGQGLQFLFEYFSETQRNKGNFPGRFSGRQFSNSRSEMNVSTLELGDSALYLCASSPGTGVPNEKLFFGSGTQLSVL.

V gene TRBV4-1 combines with J gene TRBJ1-1; a weak D match, TRBD1 (6 bases). The CDR3 totals 14 residues. Trimming removed 6 bases at V and 4 bases at J, with 15 bases between. The germline V gene encodes CDR1 MGHRA and CDR2 YSYEKL. The CDR3 DNA reads TGCGCCAGCAGGCAGAACAGGGAGGGCACTGAAGCTTTCTTT. Translation gives CASRQNREGTEAFF.

The rearrangement joins TRBV11-2 to TRBJ2-7; tentatively, D is TRBD1 or TRBD2 (6 bases each). The CDR3 runs 14 residues. CDR1 SGHAT and CDR2 FQNNGV come from the germline V gene. The germline V and J ends were trimmed by 1 base and 5 bases, with 12 bases remaining between them. CDR3 residues: CASSLVGRQDEQYF. The DNA of the CDR3 is TGTGCCAGCAGCTTAGTCGGGAGACAGGACGAGCAGTACTTC.

The V call is TRBV29-1, the J call TRBJ2-1; 11 nucleotides line up with TRBD2. The CDR3 length is 13 residues. The junction had 8 bases not matched to a gene; V was cut back by 1 base and J by 15 bases. CDR1 and CDR2 from the germline V gene are SQVTM and ANQGSEA. The CDR3 region has the DNA TGCAGCGTTGAAGGTAGCGGGGGGGCCCATGTGTTCTTC. Encoded protein: CSVEGSGGAHVFF.

The rearrangement uses TRBV5-6 and TRBJ1-3; the D gene is possibly TRBD1 (6 bases). Germline values: CDR1 SGHDT, CDR2 YYEEEE. V was trimmed by 2 bases and J by 0 bases, leaving 9 bases between them. The CDR3 is 15 amino acids. This chain's CDR3 is CASSFGQSSGNTIYF. CDR3 nucleotides: TGTGCCAGCAGCTTTGGACAGAGCTCTGGAAACACCATATATTTT. The whole variable domain, remainder taken from reference TRBV5-6 and TRBJ1-3, is DAGVTQSPTHLIKTRGQQVTLRCSPKSGHDTVSWYQQALGQGPQFIFQYYEEEERQRGNFPDRFSGHQFPNYSSELNVNALLLGDSALYLCASSFGQSSGNTIYFGEGSWLTVV.

The rearrangement links TRBV27 to TRBJ1-4; D call uncertain. Trimming removed 2 bases from V and 0 bases from J, with 13 bases in between. This CDR3 is 17 amino acids long. Germline V gene data show CDR1 as MNHEY and CDR2 as SMNVEV (reference sequence). As DNA, the CDR3 is TGTGCCAGCAGTTTAGGTTGGGCGGGTGCAACTAATGAAAAACTGTTTTTT. Its protein product is CASSLGWAGATNEKLFF. The full variable domain, completed using reference TRBV27 and TRBJ1-4, is EAQVTQNPRYLITVTGKKLTVTCSQNMNHEYMSWYRQDPGLGLRQIYYSMNVEVTDKGDVPEGYKVSRKEKRNFPLILESPSPNQTSLYFCASSLGWAGATNEKLFFGSGTQLSVL.

The chain has TRBV19 and TRBJ2-2; D gene ambiguous. The germline gives CDR1 LNHDA, CDR2 SQIVND (reference sequence). The CDR3 runs to 13 residues. The ends were cut back, 5 bases at V and 6 bases at J, with 10 bases in the middle. The CDR3 DNA sequence: TGTGCCAGTAGTGTCCCAATCCCCGGGGAGCTGTTTTTT. Its translation is CASSVPIPGELFF.

This chain connects TRBV7-2 to TRBJ2-4; D unresolved. CDR1 SGHTA and CDR2 FQGNSA come from the germline V gene. V was cut by 0 bases and J by 0 bases, with 9 bases left in between. CDR3 length: 16 amino acids. The CDR3 reads CASSLAGSLAKNIQYF. The CDR3 DNA reads TGTGCCAGCAGCTTAGCAGGGTCACTAGCCAAAAACATTCAGTACTTC.

V and J are TRBV10-2 and TRBJ2-1; 10 bases line up with TRBD1. The germline V gene has CDR1 WSHSY and CDR2 SAAADI. V was pared by 4 bases and J by 8 bases, with 8 bases of the junction left unmatched. The CDR3 contains 15 residues. The CDR3 loop is CASSAGQGYFDEQFF. CDR3 in DNA: TGCGCCAGCAGTGCGGGACAGGGGTATTTTGATGAGCAGTTCTTC.

This clone has only one observation. This chain links TRBV21-1 with TRBJ2-4; TRBD2, the table's D call, lacks a check against the DNA. TRBV21-1 is assigned pseudogene status. The CDR3 extends over 13 amino acids. For the CDR3, the DNA is TGTGCCAGCAGCATCGAAGGCCGGGTTATTCAGTACTTC. It is translated as CASSIEGRVIQYF.

The V call is TRBV5-1, the J call TRBJ1-1; TRBD1 matches at 9 bases. This CDR3 has 16 residues. Germline V CDR1 and CDR2: SGHRS, YFSETQ. The J segment lost 0 bases and the V segment lost 4 bases, leaving 7 bases of the junction unmatched. The CDR3 DNA reads TGCGCCAGCAGCCAAAAACAGGGGGCAGTGAACACTGAAGCTTTCTTT. This translates into CASSQKQGAVNTEAFF.

The table lists this clone with a count of one. The chain couples TRBV11-3 to TRBJ1-1; the D is unclear. This CDR3 region has 13 residues. The germline V gene encodes CDR1 SGHNT and CDR2 YENEEA. Trimming cost V 6 bases and J 6 bases, with 14 bases left between them. This chain's CDR3 is CASSSFSGAEAFF. DNA for the CDR3: TGTGCCAGCAGTTCTTTCTCGGGAGCTGAAGCTTTCTTT.

This chain links TRBV9 with TRBJ1-2; no definite D call. The CDR3 is made up of 15 amino acids. Deletions cut 0 bases from V and 4 bases from J, with 13 bases between. Germline loops: CDR1 SGDLS, CDR2 YYNGEE. The DNA for the CDR3 is TGTGCCAGCAGCGTAGCGTCGGGGTTTGCCTATGGCTACACCTTC. Amino acids: CASSVASGFAYGYTF.

In its sample, this clone was seen once. The V call is TRBV10-1, the J call TRBJ1-4; no firm D call. The V gene's germline CDR1 is WNHNN and CDR2 SYGVQD (reference sequence). CDR3 size: 14 residues. V was trimmed by 3 bases and J by 8 bases, leaving 13 bases between them. The CDR3 bases are TGCGCCAGCAGTGAAGGGCCGACTGGGGAAAAACTGTTTTTT. Translating it yields CASSEGPTGEKLFF.

The V call is TRBV5-5, the J call TRBJ2-5; D may be TRBD2 (5 bases). In germline, CDR1 is SGHKS, CDR2 YYEKEE (reference sequence). This CDR3 spans 13 amino acids. Trimming cost V 1 base and J 7 bases, with 11 bases left between them. Written as DNA, the CDR3 is TGTGCCAGCAGCTTGAACCCCGGAGGGACCCAGTACTTC. Translating it yields CASSLNPGGTQYF.

The V call is TRBV18, the J call TRBJ1-1; TRBD1 matches at 8 bases. V lost 0 bases to trimming and J lost 3 bases; unmatched junction nucleotides: 6. Germline-derived CDR1 and CDR2 are KGHSH and LQKENI. This CDR3 contains 16 residues. The chain's CDR3 is CASSPPNGQGYTEAFF. CDR3 DNA sequence: TGTGCCAGCTCACCACCCAATGGACAGGGCTACACTGAAGCTTTCTTT.

The chain recombines TRBV21-1 with TRBJ2-2; no DNA check was done on the table's D call, TRBD1. TRBV21-1 is an annotated pseudogene. The CDR3 has 18 residues. The CDR3 loop reads CASSKGGRRDSLSGELFF. The CDR3 coding sequence is TGTGCCAGCAGCAAAGGAGGCCGCCGGGACAGCCTTTCGGGGGAGCTGTTTTTT.

This clone was counted a few times. This specimen includes other DNA sequences encoding the same CDR3. CDR3 nucleotide sequence: TGTGCCAGCAGCTTGGGGCGGATTACCGACTACGAGCAGTACTTC. Its translation is CASSLGRITDYEQYF. The chain couples TRBV5-5 to TRBJ2-7; D unclear. V shed 0 bases and J shed 3 bases, with 13 bases lying between them. The CDR3 is 15 residues long. Germline loops: CDR1 SGHKS, CDR2 YYEKEE (reference sequence).

The chain carries TRBV10-3 and TRBJ2-5; D gene uncertain. CDR3 size: 12 residues. The V gene lost 11 bases and the J gene lost 5 bases, with 15 bases spanning the gap. Germline V lookup: CDR1 ENHRY, CDR2 SYGVKD. CDR3 loop: CASGPTGETQYF. Here the CDR3 DNA reads TGTGCCTCCGGGCCGACCGGCGAGACCCAGTACTTC.

The rearrangement links TRBV15 to TRBJ2-1; the D gene could be TRBD1 or TRBD2 (6 bases each). CDR3 length: 15 amino acids. V shed 1 base and J shed 10 bases, with 17 bases lying between them. CDR1 LNHNV and CDR2 YYDKDF come from the germline V gene (reference sequence). The CDR3 DNA follows: TGTGCCACCAGCAGAGGGTCTGGGGGGCTGGGGGAGCAGTTCTTC. It translates to CATSRGSGGLGEQFF.

V gene TRBV20-1 combines with J gene TRBJ1-2; D is perhaps TRBD1 (5 bases). Germline CDR1 and CDR2: DFQATT and SNEGSKA (reference sequence). The V gene lost 5 bases and the J gene lost 6 bases, with 10 bases spanning the gap. CDR3 length: 11 residues. CDR3 nucleotide sequence: TGCAGTGCTCCCGGGGGTAATGGCTACACCTTC. It encodes CSAPGGNGYTF.

The genes are TRBV3-1 (or the pseudogene TRBV3-2) and TRBJ1-1; maybe TRBD1 (5 bases). The CDR3 contains 15 residues. Per germline, CDR1 LGHDT and CDR2 YNNKEL (reference sequence). Trimming removed 0 bases at V and 6 bases at J, with 14 bases between. DNA for the CDR3: TGTGCCAGCAGCCAAGATCCCTGGGGGAGAGCTGAAGCTTTCTTT. It codes for CASSQDPWGRAEAFF.

The chain has TRBV19 and TRBJ1-1; D is possibly TRBD1 (6 bases). The V end was cut by 7 bases, the J end by 4 bases, with 16 bases between. The CDR3 is 14 amino acids. CDR1 is LNHDA and CDR2 is SQIVND in the germline V gene (reference sequence). The CDR3 DNA sequence: TGTGCCAGTACAGGGACATCGGGGAGCACTGAAGCTTTCTTT. This translates into CASTGTSGSTEAFF.

This chain's CDR3 is CASSLAAGLQTQYF. CDR3 nucleotides: TGCGCCAGCAGCTTGGCCGCAGGGCTTCAGACCCAGTACTTC. The chain is built from TRBV5-1 and TRBJ2-5; the D gene is possibly TRBD1 (5 bases). CDR3 length: 14 residues. V shed 0 bases and J shed 6 bases, with 12 bases lying between them. Germline loops: CDR1 SGHRS, CDR2 YFSETQ.

The genes are TRBV3-1 (or the pseudogene TRBV3-2) and TRBJ1-2; D is undetermined. Trimming left V 1 base short and J 0 bases short, with 15 bases between. There are 17 residues in the CDR3. Germline lookup yields CDR1 LGHDT and CDR2 YNNKEL (reference sequence). The CDR3 here is CASSQVFGRLANYGYTF. CDR3 bases: TGTGCCAGCAGCCAAGTTTTCGGTCGGTTAGCTAACTATGGCTACACCTTC.

Only one count was recorded for this clone. The V and J genes are TRBV12-5 and TRBJ1-1, with D perhaps TRBD1 (6 bases). This CDR3 spans 16 amino acids. In germline, CDR1 is LGHNT, CDR2 FRNRAP. Trimming took 0 bases from V and 6 from J, leaving 17 bases between them. The CDR3 nucleotides read TGTGCTAGTGGTTTGGTACGGGGAACAGGGATCTCTGAAGCTTTCTTT. Protein sequence: CASGLVRGTGISEAFF.

The gene calls are TRBV9 and TRBJ1-5, with unresolved D. Germline lookup yields CDR1 SGDLS and CDR2 YYNGEE. V dropped 0 bases and J dropped 5 bases, with 12 bases sitting between them. The CDR3 sequence is 15 residues long. The CDR3 sequence is CASSVEGGSHQPQHF. CDR3 DNA sequence: TGTGCCAGCAGCGTAGAGGGAGGGAGTCATCAGCCCCAGCATTTT.

This clone was counted once. V is TRBV6-2 or TRBV6-3 and J is TRBJ1-6; no clear D. The germline V gene has CDR1 MNHEY and CDR2 SVGEGT. V was trimmed by 2 bases and J by 4 bases, leaving 18 bases between them. This CDR3 spans 18 amino acids. This chain's CDR3 is CASSYPLVTPGYNSPLHF. CDR3 sequence (DNA): TGTGCCAGCAGTTACCCCTTAGTCACTCCGGGATATAATTCACCCCTCCACTTT.

This chain uses TRBV19 with TRBJ1-1; maybe TRBD1 (6 bases). CDR3 length: 18 residues. V was trimmed by 5 bases and J by 4 bases, leaving 26 bases between them. Germline V lookup: CDR1 LNHDA, CDR2 SQIVND (reference sequence). The CDR3, as DNA: TGTGCCAGTAGTCGGGCAGGGGTTGTAGGTGGGCTTGGCACTGAAGCTTTCTTT. This encodes CASSRAGVVGGLGTEAFF.

This clone was seen a few times. The V call is TRBV5-4, the J call TRBJ2-3; tentative D call: TRBD2 (5 bases). The V gene's germline CDR1 is SGHNT and CDR2 YYREEE (reference sequence). Trimming removed 3 bases at V and 4 bases at J, with 15 bases between. This CDR3 is 15 amino acids long. DNA for the CDR3: TGTGCCAGCAGCTGGAAAGGCCTAGCAGCAGATACGCAGTATTTT. It encodes CASSWKGLAADTQYF. Variable domain in full (rest from reference TRBV5-4 and TRBJ2-3): ETGVTQSPTHLIKTRGQQVTLRCSSQSGHNTVSWYQQALGQGPQFIFQYYREEENGRGNFPPRFSGLQFPNYSSELNVNALELDDSALYLCASSWKGLAADTQYFGPGTRLTVL.